A single sample gave rise to the 9 T cell receptor beta chains below, sequenced in a study of blood T cell repertoires in COVID-19. Using immunoSEQ multiplex PCR, the repertoire was profiled, and TCRdb retains in-frame clones only, with some absent. The table lists 240,000 or so clones, approximately 83% of them singletons. The sequenced material came from peripheral blood. The receptors originated from a young woman who had recovered from COVID-19.

The chain is built from TRBV5-6 and TRBJ2-7, with a tentative D call TRBD1 (6 bases). The CDR3 covers 14 residues. CDR1 is SGHDT, CDR2 YYEEEE, per germline. Deletions cut 2 bases from V and 2 bases from J, with 11 bases between. CDR3 coding DNA: TGTGCCAGCAGCTTACTGACAGGACCCTACGAGCAGTACTTC. This codes for CASSLLTGPYEQYF.

The rearrangement joins TRBV14 to TRBJ2-7; perhaps TRBD1 as D (5 bases). V was trimmed by 0 bases and J by 9 bases, leaving 12 bases between them. This CDR3 has 13 residues. The germline V gene encodes CDR1 SGHDN and CDR2 FVKESK. The CDR3: CASSQDHRTTQYF. The CDR3 coding sequence is TGTGCCAGCAGCCAAGATCACAGGACGACGCAGTACTTC.

The chain employs TRBV6-4 and TRBJ2-3, with 7 bases matching TRBD2. Germline V lookup: CDR1 MRHNA, CDR2 SNTAGT. The CDR3 covers 16 residues. The trim removed 3 bases at V and 3 bases at J, leaving 9 bases unmatched. The CDR3 nucleotides are TGTGCCAGCAGTGATTATTTCGGGGGGAGGACAGATACGCAGTATTTT. This encodes CASSDYFGGRTDTQYF.

V usage is TRBV5-1 and J usage is TRBJ2-1; 13 bases match TRBD2. CDR1 is SGHRS and CDR2 is YFSETQ in the germline V gene. V shed 3 bases and J 8 bases; nucleotides not matched to a gene: 8. There are 16 residues in the CDR3. Here the CDR3 DNA reads TGCGCCAGCAGCTCCTTACTAGCGGGGGGGCTCGATGAGCAGTTCTTC. Translation gives CASSSLLAGGLDEQFF.

The V call is TRBV6-5, the J call TRBJ2-7; 8 bases are shared with TRBD1. The V gene's germline CDR1 is MNHEY and CDR2 SVGAGI. This CDR3 has 14 amino acids. The V and J ends lost 2 bases and 2 bases, in that order; junction bases with no gene match: 2. In DNA, the CDR3 is TGTGCCAGCAGTTACCGACAGGGGACCTACGAGCAGTACTTC. Residues: CASSYRQGTYEQYF.

V gene TRBV18 combines with J gene TRBJ1-6, with TRBD1 matching over 12 bases. Looked up from germline, CDR1 is KGHSH and CDR2 is LQKENI. Trimming at V came to 3 bases and at J to 9 bases, leaving 9 bases not matched to a gene. The CDR3 is 17 residues long. The CDR3 is CASSPIGTGGRGSPLHF. CDR3 nucleotides: TGTGCCAGCTCACCCATAGGGACAGGGGGCAGAGGTTCACCCCTCCACTTT.

The chain couples TRBV5-4 to TRBJ2-1; 14 nucleotides agree with TRBD2. CDR3 length equals 16 residues. V lost 2 bases, J lost 8 bases, and 6 bases stayed unmatched. Germline values: CDR1 SGHNT, CDR2 YYREEE (reference sequence). The CDR3: CASSFGTSGGLDEQFF. DNA of the CDR3: TGTGCCAGCAGCTTTGGGACTAGCGGGGGCCTTGATGAGCAGTTCTTC.

V is TRBV21-1 and J is TRBJ2-5; the D call of TRBD2 is as the table states it, not checked on the DNA. TRBV21-1 corresponds to a pseudogene. The CDR3 is made up of 13 amino acids. The CDR3 loop reads CASQQGGRETQYF. The CDR3 DNA reads as TGTGCCAGCCAGCAGGGAGGGCGAGAGACCCAGTACTTC.

This chain links TRBV5-1 with TRBJ2-2, with D possibly matching TRBD2 (5 bases). CDR3 size: 16 residues. CDR1 SGHRS and CDR2 YFSETQ come from the germline V gene. V shed 5 bases and J shed 6 bases, with 20 bases lying between them. The chain's CDR3 is CASRPGKLSGSGELFF. The CDR3 coding sequence is TGCGCCAGCAGACCGGGAAAACTTTCCGGTTCCGGGGAGCTGTTTTTT. The full variable domain, with the rest looked up from reference TRBV5-1 and TRBJ2-2, is KAGVTQTPRYLIKTRGQQVTLSCSPISGHRSVSWYQQTPGQGLQFLFEYFSETQRNKGNFPGRFSGRQFSNSRSEMNVSTLELGDSALYLCASRPGKLSGSGELFFGEGSRLTVL.